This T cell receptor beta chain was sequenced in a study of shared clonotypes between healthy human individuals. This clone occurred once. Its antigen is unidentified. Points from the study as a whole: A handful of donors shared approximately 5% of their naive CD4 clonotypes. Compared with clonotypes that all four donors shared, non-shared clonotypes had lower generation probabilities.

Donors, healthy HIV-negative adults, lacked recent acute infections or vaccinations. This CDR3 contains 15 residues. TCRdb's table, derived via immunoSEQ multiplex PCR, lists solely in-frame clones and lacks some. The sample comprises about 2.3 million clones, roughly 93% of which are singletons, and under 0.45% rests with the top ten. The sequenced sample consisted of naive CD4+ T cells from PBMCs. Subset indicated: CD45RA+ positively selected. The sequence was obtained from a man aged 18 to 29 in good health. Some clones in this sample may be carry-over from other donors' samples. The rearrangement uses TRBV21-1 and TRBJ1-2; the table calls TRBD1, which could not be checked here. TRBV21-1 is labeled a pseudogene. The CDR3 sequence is CASSYRSGTDRGYTF. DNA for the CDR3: TGTGCCAGCAGCTACCGTTCCGGGACAGATAGGGGCTACACCTTC.